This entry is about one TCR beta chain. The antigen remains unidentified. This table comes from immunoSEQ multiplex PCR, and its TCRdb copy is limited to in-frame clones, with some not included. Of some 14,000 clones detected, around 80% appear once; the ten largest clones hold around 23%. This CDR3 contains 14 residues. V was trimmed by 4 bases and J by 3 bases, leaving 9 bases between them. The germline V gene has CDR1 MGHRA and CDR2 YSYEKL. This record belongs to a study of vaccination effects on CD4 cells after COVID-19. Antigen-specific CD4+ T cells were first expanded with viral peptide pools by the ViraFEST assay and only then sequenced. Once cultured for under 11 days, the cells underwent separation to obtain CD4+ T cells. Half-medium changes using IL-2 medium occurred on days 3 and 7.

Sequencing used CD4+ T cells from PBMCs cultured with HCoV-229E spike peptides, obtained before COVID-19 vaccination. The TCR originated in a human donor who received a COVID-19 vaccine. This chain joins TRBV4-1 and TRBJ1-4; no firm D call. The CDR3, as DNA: TGCGCCAGCAGCCCCTCTTGGGCTAATGAAAAACTGTTTTTT. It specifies CASSPSWANEKLFF.